The rows below give T cell receptor beta chains drawn from one sample of a study of T cell changes during pregnancy in multiple sclerosis. The data were produced by immunoSEQ multiplex PCR, yet TCRdb's version contains in-frame clones alone and is incomplete. The sample carries 15,000 to 20,000 clones, 84% recorded once. The starting material was CD8+ T cells from peripheral blood mononuclear cells, obtained in the third trimester of pregnancy. The receptors shown here come from a female donor in good health, enrolled as a control in a pregnancy study. CDR3s leave out the opening cysteine and the closing phenylalanine or tryptophan. Fields, in order: J gene, V gene, CDR3 protein.

J: TRBJ2-1; V: TRBV7-9; CDR3: ASSSATSGLNNEQF
J: TRBJ2-7; V: TRBV5-1; CDR3: ASSLAGRASDEQY
J: TRBJ2-6; V: TRBV19; CDR3: ASSPQDLGANVLT
J: TRBJ2-7; V: TRBV7-9; CDR3: ASSFPDRGYEQY
J: TRBJ2-1; V: TRBV15; CDR3: ATSIVSSTEQF
J: TRBJ2-7; V: TRBV15; CDR3: ATNEDRSSYEQY
J: TRBJ1-6; V: TRBV4-3; CDR3: ASSQDPAGAGNSPLH
J: TRBJ2-1; V: TRBV13; CDR3: ASSSSGGLKQF
J: TRBJ2-1; V: TRBV19; CDR3: ASSRDRERNEQF
J: TRBJ2-1; V: TRBV29-1; CDR3: SVETRIDEQF
J: TRBJ2-1; V: TRBV9; CDR3: ASSEPLGLAGGPYNEQF
J: TRBJ2-7; V: TRBV7-2; CDR3: ASSTSGGAFNEQY
J: TRBJ2-7; V: TRBV27; CDR3: ASSPREAYEQY
J: TRBJ2-7; V: TRBV7-9; CDR3: ASSPRTGLTYEQY
J: TRBJ2-7; V: TRBV7-2; CDR3: ASTPPTDRGPYEQY
J: TRBJ1-5; V: TRBV4-1; CDR3: ASSDRDRDQPQH
J: TRBJ1-1; V: TRBV29-1; CDR3: SVEADKTEAF
J: TRBJ1-1; V: TRBV6-5; CDR3: ASSYETGTNTEAF
J: TRBJ2-1; V: TRBV29-1; CDR3: SVAGLAGSNEQF
J: TRBJ2-1; V: TRBV7-2; CDR3: ASSRSGLAKTI
J: TRBJ2-1; V: TRBV27; CDR3: ASSAGQGQGQF
J: TRBJ2-2; V: TRBV5-6; CDR3: ASSLTGILNTGELF
J: TRBJ2-2; V: TRBV13; CDR3: ASSSSGTGNTGELF
J: TRBJ2-5; V: TRBV7-6; CDR3: ASSFWPGGQQETQY
J: TRBJ1-4; V: TRBV7-9; CDR3: ASSYSETTNEKLF
J: TRBJ1-5; V: TRBV30; CDR3: AWAGDSNQPQH
J: TRBJ2-7; V: TRBV5-1; CDR3: ASSLDAGGLYEQY
J: TRBJ1-2; V: TRBV6-1; CDR3: ASSEFSTGSLYGYT
J: TRBJ2-5; V: TRBV7-9; CDR3: ASSLGTSGAQETQY
J: TRBJ2-1; V: TRBV4-3; CDR3: ASSQASLAGEQF
J: TRBJ1-1; V: TRBV29-1; CDR3: SVEGLFGYTGLPTEAF
J: TRBJ1-3; V: TRBV19; CDR3: ASTIDSNSGNTIY
J: TRBJ2-3; V: TRBV5-6; CDR3: ASSLGQGVGTDTQY
J: TRBJ2-7; V: TRBV27; CDR3: ASSLTPGPTSTYEQY
J: TRBJ2-1; V: TRBV30; CDR3: AWSRLAGANEQF
J: TRBJ1-1; V: TRBV6-6; CDR3: ASSYSMGPNTEAF
J: TRBJ2-1; V: TRBV4-1; CDR3: ASSQEGSGVGNEQF
J: TRBJ1-1; V: TRBV2; CDR3: ASSGDTEAF
J: TRBJ2-3; V: TRBV4-3; CDR3: ASSQAGKGTDTQY
J: TRBJ2-4; V: TRBV7-9; CDR3: ASSLPGLAKNIQY
J: TRBJ2-7; V: TRBV6-5; CDR3: ASSYSRQGEQY
J: TRBJ1-5; V: TRBV19; CDR3: ASSIWDTSNQPQH